The 5 T cell receptor beta chains below were found in one sample sequenced in a study of blood T cell repertoires in COVID-19 (dated by TCRdb to the early 2020s). The library was generated by the immunoSEQ multiplex PCR assay. TCRdb holds this immuneACCESS table with in-frame rearrangements only. Some clones are missing; in checked studies, unresolved V genes explain under half, and the rest has no known cause. Within this sample are about 180,000 clones, with about 82% of them counted one time only. The ten largest clones take up 6.5% of the sample. Sequenced input: peripheral blood. All receptors come from a man in his 70s with active or convalescent COVID-19.

V and J are TRBV7-9 and TRBJ2-2; the match to TRBD2 covers 12 bases. J was trimmed by 7 bases and V by 5 bases; bases with no gene match: 5. This CDR3 contains 15 residues. Per the germline V gene, CDR1 is SEHNR and CDR2 is FQNEAQ (reference sequence). The CDR3 DNA reads as TGTGCCAGCAGCCCTAGCGGGAGGGCCGTCGGGGAGCTGTTTTTT. Amino acid sequence: CASSPSGRAVGELFF.

The chain couples TRBV19 to TRBJ1-1; possibly TRBD1 for D (5 bases). The CDR3 contains 13 residues. Germline assignment: CDR1 LNHDA and CDR2 SQIVND (reference sequence). Trimming left V 7 bases short and J 3 bases short, with 12 bases between. CDR3 coding DNA: TGTGCCAGTAAGCGGGGGTGGGACACTGAAGCTTTCTTT. Its protein is CASKRGWDTEAFF.

This chain links TRBV24-1 with TRBJ1-4; TRBD1 matches at 9 bases. The CDR3 contains 16 residues. Trimming cost V 1 base and J 8 bases; bases outside gene matches: 7. CDR1 and CDR2 from the germline V gene are KGHDR and SFDVKD. CDR3 protein: CATSDLGQGWQEKLFF. The DNA for the CDR3 is TGTGCCACCAGTGATTTAGGACAGGGGTGGCAGGAAAAACTGTTTTTT.

The chain has TRBV5-1 and TRBJ2-5; D perhaps matches TRBD1 (7 bases). Deletions cut 2 bases from V and 4 bases from J, with 9 bases between. Germline V gene data show CDR1 as SGHRS and CDR2 as YFSETQ. The CDR3 runs to 13 residues. CDR3 residues: CASSFQGGETQYF. The CDR3 DNA reads as TGCGCCAGCAGCTTCCAGGGGGGAGAGACCCAGTACTTC.

The rearrangement uses TRBV5-4 and TRBJ1-1; D is unresolved. Germline values: CDR1 SGHNT, CDR2 YYREEE (reference sequence). V gave up 2 bases and J gave up 8 bases, with 10 bases separating them. CDR3 size: 12 residues. The CDR3 region has the DNA TGTGCCAGCAGCTTCGAGTCTGCAGAAGCTTTCTTT. Protein product: CASSFESAEAFF.